The T cell receptor beta chain described here comes from a study of CD8 T cells in Susac syndrome. CDR1 is SGHRS and CDR2 is YFSETQ in the germline V gene. V lost 2 bases and J 2 bases, leaving 12 bases between the germline ends. This CDR3 comprises 15 residues. From blood CD8+ and CD4+ T cells, the TCR beta chain was sequenced. Matching for age and sex applied to the controls, who were healthy donors. The TEMRA cells underwent FACS enrichment, while the CD8+ and CD4+ T cells underwent negative isolation. RNA totalling roughly 0.5 to 1 ug underwent reverse transcription with random hexamers. Coverage of TCR beta CDR3 amplification by immunoSEQ multiplex PCR extended to 54 Vbeta and 13 Jbeta. TCRdb processed the immunoSEQ multiplex PCR reads anew with MiXCR; each CDR3 protein has one entry. The repertoire consists of around 200,000 distinct CDR3 sequences, with 90% to 95% occurring once and the leading ten covering around 0.1%.

The source material was CD4+ T cells from PBMCs. This TCR came from a human donor in good health. The chain combines TRBV5-1 with TRBJ2-3, with D possibly being TRBD1 (5 bases). In DNA form, the CDR3 reads TGCGCCAGCAGCTTTGGCAGGGCAATCACAGATACGCAGTATTTT. Its protein is CASSFGRAITDTQYF.